These 27 T cell receptor beta chains came from one sample sequenced in a study of glioma-infiltrating T cells after dendritic cell vaccination. Clones were read by immunoSEQ multiplex PCR, and TCRdb kept only the in-frame ones, dropping some. The sample comprises fewer than 75,000 clones, 80% to 85% of which are singletons, and 7.9% rests with the top ten. The sample was blood, taken before dendritic cell vaccination. All receptors come from a human donor with glioblastoma.

V and J are TRBV2 and TRBJ1-4; D perhaps matches TRBD1 (5 bases). Germline loops: CDR1 SNHLY, CDR2 FYNNEI. Trimming shortened V by 6 bases and J by 4 bases, and 15 bases separated the two germline ends. The CDR3 runs 15 residues. This chain's CDR3 is CASRGNVGGNEKLFF. The CDR3 nucleotides are TGTGCCAGCAGGGGGAACGTGGGGGGTAATGAAAAACTGTTTTTT.

V and J are TRBV29-1 and TRBJ1-3; 8 nucleotides align to TRBD1. Germline assignment: CDR1 SQVTM and CDR2 ANQGSEA. The CDR3 runs to 15 residues. With V trimmed by 6 bases and J by 0 bases, 7 bases remained unmatched. DNA for the CDR3: TGCAGCGTGAGGACAGGGACGAACTCTGGAAACACCATATATTTT. Protein: CSVRTGTNSGNTIYF.

The chain recombines TRBV5-1 with TRBJ2-3; possibly TRBD2 for D (6 bases). The CDR3 sequence is 16 residues long. Germline V gene lookup returns CDR1 SGHRS and CDR2 YFSETQ. Trimming pared 5 bases from V and 1 base from J, leaving 17 bases between. The CDR3 nucleotides read TGCGCCAGCAGTTCGGCTAGCGATCGGGGCACAGATACGCAGTATTTT. Translating gives CASSSASDRGTDTQYF.

The chain employs TRBV2 and TRBJ1-6; D unresolved. Deletions cut 7 bases from V and 7 bases from J, with 14 bases between. Germline V gives CDR1 SNHLY, CDR2 FYNNEI. The CDR3 loop spans 14 amino acids. The CDR3 reads CASTPLRENSPLHF. CDR3 DNA: TGTGCCAGCACGCCCCTCCGGGAAAATTCACCCCTCCACTTT.

The rearrangement uses TRBV7-9 and TRBJ1-1; D unclear. The CDR3 is 16 residues long. Between the trimmed V and J ends, which lost 2 bases and 4 bases, there was a span of 17 bases. Germline-derived CDR1 and CDR2 are SEHNR and FQNEAQ (reference sequence). CDR3 DNA sequence: TGTGCCAGCAGCTTAACAGTTGACGGGGTAGGCACTGAAGCTTTCTTT. It yields the protein CASSLTVDGVGTEAFF.

The sample holds a few counts of this clone. V usage is TRBV18 and J usage is TRBJ1-2; tentative D call: TRBD1 (6 bases). Trimming removed 4 bases from V and 3 bases from J, with 12 bases in between. The CDR3 covers 14 residues. The V gene's germline CDR1 is KGHSH and CDR2 LQKENI. The CDR3, as DNA: TGTGCCAGCTCACTGGAGACAGGAGACTATGGCTACACCTTC. This translates into CASSLETGDYGYTF.

There are a few counts of this clone. V gene TRBV5-6 combines with J gene TRBJ2-2, with a possible D match to TRBD2 (7 bases). This CDR3 region has 15 residues. Germline CDR1 SGHDT, CDR2 YYEEEE. The V end was cut by 3 bases, the J end by 4 bases, with 13 bases between. DNA for the CDR3: TGTGCCAGCAGCTACGGGGGGCGGGGCACCGGGGAGCTGTTTTTT. Translation: CASSYGGRGTGELFF. The whole variable domain, remainder taken from reference TRBV5-6 and TRBJ2-2, is DAGVTQSPTHLIKTRGQQVTLRCSPKSGHDTVSWYQQALGQGPQFIFQYYEEEERQRGNFPDRFSGHQFPNYSSELNVNALLLGDSALYLCASSYGGRGTGELFFGEGSRLTVL.

The CDR3 reads CSVGNFANTGELFF. In nucleotides, the CDR3 is TGCAGCGTTGGTAACTTCGCGAACACCGGGGAGCTGTTTTTT. The genes are TRBV29-1 and TRBJ2-2; D gene uncertain. Germline V gene sequence: CDR1 SQVTM, CDR2 ANQGSEA. This CDR3 region has 14 residues. Trimming removed 4 bases from V and 0 bases from J, with 9 bases in between.

The gene calls are TRBV9 and TRBJ1-2, with 9 bases lining up with TRBD1. This CDR3 is built from 15 residues. The ends lost 1 base at V and 3 bases at J; junction bases unmatched: 4. The germline gives CDR1 SGDLS, CDR2 YYNGEE. The CDR3: CASSVYRGRDYGYTF. CDR3 nucleotide sequence: TGTGCCAGCAGCGTATACAGGGGGCGAGACTATGGCTACACCTTC.

DNA for the CDR3: TGTGCCAGCAGCATCTTCGGGGGGACCCAGTACTTC. Protein sequence: CASSIFGGTQYF. J is TRBJ2-5 and V is TRBV6-5, with a weak D call TRBD2 (6 bases). The V end lost 6 bases, the J end lost 7 bases, and 12 bases lay between the germline ends. CDR3 size: 12 residues. Germline V gives CDR1 MNHEY, CDR2 SVGAGI.

V and J are TRBV4-1 and TRBJ1-1; maybe TRBD1 (6 bases). This CDR3 is 16 amino acids long. The germline V and J ends were trimmed by 1 base and 4 bases, with 16 bases remaining between them. Germline assignment: CDR1 MGHRA and CDR2 YSYEKL. The CDR3 nucleotides are TGCGCCAGCAGCCAAGGTCAGGGGAGAGGTGGCACTGAAGCTTTCTTT. Residues: CASSQGQGRGGTEAFF.

The chain combines TRBV6-1 with TRBJ1-2; 9 bases align to TRBD1. The length of the CDR3 is 15 residues. The germline CDR1 and CDR2 sequences are MNHNS and SASEGT. Trimming at V came to 10 bases and at J to 6 bases, leaving 15 bases not matched to a gene. CDR3 coding DNA: TGTGCCATTTCCCTCACTCCGGGACAGGGTAATGGCTACACCTTC. Its protein is CAISLTPGQGNGYTF.

This rearrangement joins TRBV7-9 to TRBJ2-1, with a possible D match to TRBD1 (6 bases). The germline V and J ends were trimmed by 5 bases and 0 bases, with 14 bases remaining between them. CDR1 and CDR2 from the germline V gene are SEHNR and FQNEAQ (reference sequence). The CDR3 is 16 residues long. The CDR3 is CASSPNLQGSYNEQFF. As DNA, the CDR3 is TGTGCCAGCAGCCCGAACCTACAGGGCTCCTACAATGAGCAGTTCTTC.

This clone was seen only once. The chain carries TRBV7-2 and TRBJ2-7; 7 positions match TRBD1. The CDR3 spans 13 residues. The germline V gene has CDR1 SGHTA and CDR2 FQGNSA. Trimming at V came to 4 bases and at J to 0 bases, leaving 0 bases not matched to a gene. The CDR3 loop is CASSWDSSYEQYF. The CDR3 region has the DNA TGTGCCAGCAGCTGGGACAGCTCCTACGAGCAGTACTTC.

The chain is built from TRBV30 and TRBJ2-3; TRBD2 aligns across 9 bases. Germline CDR1 is GTSNPN and CDR2 is SVGIG (reference sequence). The ends lost 0 bases at V and 3 bases at J; junction bases unmatched: 7. The length of the CDR3 is 16 residues. The CDR3 sequence is CAWSVQAGGMTDTQYF. For the CDR3, the DNA is TGTGCCTGGAGTGTACAAGCGGGGGGAATGACAGATACGCAGTATTTT.

The chain joins TRBV4-1 to TRBJ1-6, with a possible D match to TRBD1 (5 bases). Germline assignment: CDR1 MGHRA and CDR2 YSYEKL. The CDR3 loop spans 14 amino acids. Trimming removed 6 bases at V and 10 bases at J, with 16 bases between. CDR3 sequence: CASRSDGTGSPLHF. In DNA, the CDR3 is TGCGCCAGCAGGTCAGATGGGACTGGCTCACCCCTCCACTTT.

V and J are TRBV29-1 and TRBJ2-7; the D gene is possibly TRBD1 (5 bases). This CDR3 is built from 13 residues. Germline V gene sequence: CDR1 SQVTM, CDR2 ANQGSEA. V was trimmed by 7 bases and J by 0 bases, leaving 13 bases between them. The chain's CDR3 is CSGTISSSYEQYF. As DNA, the CDR3 is TGCAGCGGGACAATTTCTAGCTCCTACGAGCAGTACTTC.

The chain combines TRBV7-2 with TRBJ2-3, with no clear D. V was clipped by 0 bases and J by 6 bases, with 7 bases between them. CDR1 SGHTA and CDR2 FQGNSA come from the germline V gene. The length of the CDR3 is 13 residues. The CDR3 DNA reads as TGTGCCAGCAGCTTAGCCCCAGTGGATACGCAGTATTTT. Residues: CASSLAPVDTQYF.

The V gene is TRBV7-2, the J gene TRBJ2-1; 8 bases line up with TRBD2. J gave up 7 bases and V 5 bases, and 10 bases lay outside the gene matches. CDR3 length equals 15 residues. The germline V gene has CDR1 SGHTA and CDR2 FQGNSA. The CDR3, as DNA: TGTGCCAGCAGCCTAGTCCGGGGGGGCAAAAATGAGCAGTTCTTC. Amino acid sequence: CASSLVRGGKNEQFF. Combining the CDR3 with reference TRBV7-2 and TRBJ2-1 gives the whole variable domain GAGVSQSPSNKVTEKGKDVELRCDPISGHTALYWYRQSLGQGLEFLIYFQGNSAPDKSGLPSDRFSAERTGGSVSTLTIQRTQQEDSAVYLCASSLVRGGKNEQFFGPGTRLTVL.

This clone has just a few counts. The V and J genes are TRBV6-1 and TRBJ1-4, with no clear D. The V gene lost 6 bases and the J gene lost 8 bases, with 10 bases spanning the gap. This CDR3 region has 12 residues. Germline V gene lookup returns CDR1 MNHNS and CDR2 SASEGT. The DNA for the CDR3 is TGTGCCAGCAGCACACACGGGGAAAAACTGTTTTTT. Protein: CASSTHGEKLFF.

This chain links TRBV30 with TRBJ1-5, with TRBD1 as a possible D gene (6 bases). The CDR3 is 16 residues long. The germline V gene encodes CDR1 GTSNPN and CDR2 SVGIG (reference sequence). V gave up 5 bases and J gave up 4 bases, with 21 bases separating them. CDR3 amino acids: CAWDKRGQGWNQPQHF. The CDR3 DNA reads as TGTGCCTGGGATAAGAGAGGCCAGGGGTGGAATCAGCCCCAGCATTTT.

The V and J genes are TRBV7-9 and TRBJ2-1; 7 bases are shared with TRBD1. With V trimmed by 5 bases and J by 0 bases, 10 bases remained unmatched. The CDR3 covers 17 residues. The germline V gene encodes CDR1 SEHNR and CDR2 FQNEAQ (reference sequence). The CDR3, as DNA: TGTGCCAGCAGCCCCCGGGGTGGGGACAGCTCCTACAATGAGCAGTTCTTC. This codes for CASSPRGGDSSYNEQFF.

The CDR3 loop reads CASSARAGMNTEAFF. Written as DNA, the CDR3 is TGTGCCAGCAGCGCGAGGGCGGGCATGAACACTGAAGCTTTCTTT. V and J are TRBV9 and TRBJ1-1; D is ambiguous. Deletions cut 3 bases from V and 0 bases from J, with 12 bases between. This CDR3 is 15 amino acids long. Germline V lookup: CDR1 SGDLS, CDR2 YYNGEE.

A single count supports this clone. The V call is TRBV4-1, the J call TRBJ1-5; TRBD1 matches 7 bases. Losses at the gene ends were 0 bases for V and 3 bases for J; bases not matched to a gene: 5. The CDR3 contains 16 residues. The germline gives CDR1 MGHRA, CDR2 YSYEKL. CDR3 DNA: TGCGCCAGCAGCCAAGAAGGAGGGGGCTACAATCAGCCCCAGCATTTT. Translation gives CASSQEGGGYNQPQHF.

The V and J genes are TRBV13 and TRBJ2-1; D is uncertain. The V end was cut by 3 bases, the J end by 1 base, with 10 bases between. CDR1 is PRHDT, CDR2 FYEKMQ, per germline (reference sequence). The CDR3 consists of 15 residues. This CDR3 reads CASSFSQKSYNEQFF. CDR3 coding DNA: TGTGCCAGCAGCTTTTCACAGAAATCCTACAATGAGCAGTTCTTC.

This sequence joins TRBV7-3 and TRBJ2-5; 15 bases map to TRBD2. Germline CDR1 SGHTA, CDR2 FQGTGA. The V gene end was trimmed by 5 bases and the J gene end by 5 bases; junction bases not matched to a gene: 3. The CDR3 is 15 amino acids. The CDR3 nucleotides read TGTGCCAGCAGCCGGGGGACTAGCGGGGGGGAGACCCAGTACTTC. Protein: CASSRGTSGGETQYF.

The chain links TRBV7-6 to TRBJ1-4, with a tentative D call TRBD1 (5 bases). Trimming shortened V by 5 bases and J by 3 bases, and 16 bases separated the two germline ends. Per the germline V gene, CDR1 is SGHVS and CDR2 is FNYEAQ. The CDR3 has 16 amino acids. The CDR3 DNA reads TGTGCCAGCAGCCCAGGGTGGTATCCGGCTAATGAAAAACTGTTTTTT. As protein: CASSPGWYPANEKLFF. Combining the CDR3 with reference TRBV7-6 and TRBJ1-4 gives the whole variable domain GAGVSQSPRYKVTKRGQDVALRCDPISGHVSLYWYRQALGQGPEFLTYFNYEAQQDKSGLPNDRFSAERPEGSISTLTIQRTEQRDSAMYRCASSPGWYPANEKLFFGSGTQLSVL.